These 15 T cell receptor beta chains came from one sample sequenced in a study of shared clonotypes between healthy human individuals. Repertoires were generated with immunoSEQ multiplex PCR, while TCRdb's copy carries only in-frame clones and drops some. The sample lists 700,000 or so clones; 60% to 80% were seen once. Sequences were obtained from memory CD4+ T cells sorted from blood. Subset reported: CD45RA-negative fraction. Receptors were obtained from a woman in her thirties in good health.

The rearrangement links TRBV29-1 to TRBJ2-3, with 7 bases aligning to TRBD1. CDR3 size: 15 residues. Losses at the gene ends were 4 bases for V and 3 bases for J; bases not matched to a gene: 10. Germline CDR1 and CDR2: SQVTM and ANQGSEA. The CDR3 sequence: CSVVGTARVTDTQYF. The CDR3 bases are TGCAGCGTTGTTGGGACAGCACGAGTGACAGATACGCAGTATTTT.

This clone has ten or more counts. The V gene is TRBV2, the J gene TRBJ2-3; unclear D gene. The V gene's germline CDR1 is SNHLY and CDR2 FYNNEI. V was clipped by 4 bases and J by 6 bases, with 5 bases between them. CDR3 length: 11 amino acids. The CDR3 loop is CASSVWDTQYF. The CDR3 nucleotides are TGTGCCAGCAGTGTCTGGGATACGCAGTATTTT.

This clone came up a few times. Other DNA sequences in this specimen translate into the identical CDR3. This chain joins TRBV14 and TRBJ2-1, with 12 bases aligning to TRBD2. CDR1 is SGHDN, CDR2 FVKESK, per germline. There are 15 residues in the CDR3. The J segment lost 6 bases and the V segment lost 4 bases, leaving 4 bases of the junction unmatched. The CDR3 region is CASSLLAGGRNEQFF. Here the CDR3 DNA reads TGTGCCAGCAGCCTACTAGCGGGAGGCCGCAATGAGCAGTTCTTC. Together with reference TRBV14 and TRBJ2-1, the CDR3 gives the full variable domain: EAGVTQFPSHSVIEKGQTVTLRCDPISGHDNLYWYRRVMGKEIKFLLHFVKESKQDESGMPNNRFLAERTGGTYSTLKVQPAELEDSGVYFCASSLLAGGRNEQFFGPGTRLTVL.

The chain employs TRBV11-3 and TRBJ2-1; TRBD2 is a possible D gene (6 bases). Germline CDR1 is SGHNT and CDR2 is YENEEA. V lost 5 bases and J lost 9, with 11 bases in between. CDR3 size: 12 residues. In DNA, the CDR3 is TGTGCCAGCAGCCGGGGAGGTCCTGAGCAGTTCTTC. Amino acid sequence: CASSRGGPEQFF. Full variable domain (rest looked up from reference TRBV11-3 and TRBJ2-1): EAGVVQSPRYKIIEKKQPVAFWCNPISGHNTLYWYLQNLGQGPELLIRYENEEAVDDSQLPKDRFSAERLKGVDSTLKIQPAELGDSAVYLCASSRGGPEQFFGPGTRLTVL.

This clone was seen only a few times. This rearrangement joins TRBV5-4 to TRBJ2-5, with D tentatively TRBD1 or TRBD2 (5 bases each). This CDR3 has 14 amino acids. V lost 4 bases, J lost 5 bases, and 15 bases lay in between. In germline, CDR1 is SGHNT, CDR2 YYREEE (reference sequence). CDR3 coding DNA: TGTGCCAGCAGCCGGGGCGGGCAAACGGAGACCCAGTACTTC. It specifies CASSRGGQTETQYF.

This clone was counted between two and nine times. The same CDR3 is also encoded by other DNA sequences in this sample. The chain employs TRBV9 and TRBJ2-1; D unresolved. CDR3 length: 13 amino acids. V lost 0 bases to trimming and J lost 2 bases, with 3 bases between them. Per germline, CDR1 SGDLS and CDR2 YYNGEE. The CDR3 loop is CASSVGPYNEQFF. The CDR3 DNA is TGTGCCAGCAGCGTAGGGCCCTACAATGAGCAGTTCTTC.

The rearrangement uses TRBV6-6 and TRBJ1-1, with D tentatively TRBD1 (6 bases). Trimming removed 7 bases from V and 1 base from J, with 10 bases in between. Germline V gene data show CDR1 as MNHNY and CDR2 as SVGAGI (reference sequence). The CDR3 has 13 residues. DNA of the CDR3: TGTGCCAGCACCCTGGACAGGAACACTGAAGCTTTCTTT. It yields the protein CASTLDRNTEAFF.

This clone has just a few counts. The chain joins TRBV10-1 to TRBJ2-6; D remains unclear. CDR1 is WNHNN, CDR2 SYGVQD, per germline (reference sequence). The ends were cut back, 3 bases at V and 0 bases at J, with 3 bases in the middle. There are 14 residues in the CDR3. This CDR3 reads CASSENSGANVLTF. The DNA for the CDR3 is TGCGCCAGCAGTGAAAACTCTGGGGCCAACGTCCTGACTTTC.

The genes are TRBV28 and TRBJ1-5, with TRBD1 identical over 11 bases. This CDR3 is 16 amino acids long. V lost 6 bases to trimming and J lost 5 bases; unmatched junction nucleotides: 9. Germline CDR1 is MDHEN and CDR2 is SYDVKM. The CDR3 DNA reads TGTGCCAGCAGCCCCAGTCGGGACAGGGGGTATCAGCCCCAGCATTTT. Protein: CASSPSRDRGYQPQHF.

This rearrangement joins TRBV10-2 to TRBJ2-6; D uncertain. CDR1 WSHSY and CDR2 SAAADI come from the germline V gene. CDR3 length: 13 amino acids. Trimming took 10 bases from V and 4 from J, leaving 11 bases between them. CDR3 sequence: CATDPGGANVLTF. CDR3 coding DNA: TGCGCCACCGACCCCGGGGGGGCCAACGTCCTGACTTTC.

The chain recombines TRBV5-1 with TRBJ2-7; perhaps TRBD2 as D (6 bases). Germline lookup yields CDR1 SGHRS and CDR2 YFSETQ. The CDR3 runs to 13 residues. Trimming took 4 bases from V and 3 from J, leaving 11 bases between them. CDR3 nucleotides: TGCGCCAGCAGCGGAGGACTACACTACGAGCAGTACTTC. This codes for CASSGGLHYEQYF.

V gene TRBV6-4 combines with J gene TRBJ1-3, with D possibly being TRBD1 (6 bases). This CDR3 contains 14 residues. V gave up 8 bases and J gave up 8 bases, with 19 bases separating them. Germline CDR1 and CDR2: MRHNA and SNTAGT. CDR3 sequence (DNA): TGTGCCAGCCTGAGGGGGAGGCCGGGAGACACCATATATTTT. It specifies CASLRGRPGDTIYF.

The chain uses TRBV15 and TRBJ1-4, with 12 positions matching TRBD1. The CDR3 covers 18 residues. The J segment lost 8 bases and the V segment lost 2 bases, leaving 12 bases of the junction unmatched. Germline V lookup: CDR1 LNHNV, CDR2 YYDKDF (reference sequence). Written as DNA, the CDR3 is TGTGCCACCAGCAGACGTCCCGGGACAGGGGGCGTCCGGGAAAAACTGTTTTTT. Its protein product is CATSRRPGTGGVREKLFF. The full variable domain, with the rest looked up from reference TRBV15 and TRBJ1-4, is DAMVIQNPRYQVTQFGKPVTLSCSQTLNHNVMYWYQQKSSQAPKLLFHYYDKDFNNEADTPDNFQSRRPNTSFCFLDIRSPGLGDTAMYLCATSRRPGTGGVREKLFFGSGTQLSVL.

The rearrangement uses TRBV28 and TRBJ2-1; either TRBD1 or TRBD2 may fit D (5 bases each). The CDR3 covers 17 residues. Germline V gene sequence: CDR1 MDHEN, CDR2 SYDVKM. Trimming took off 7 bases at V and 0 bases at J, with 19 bases between the two ends. The CDR3 protein is CASIPPPGAGSYNEQFF. The CDR3 DNA is TGTGCCAGCATCCCCCCTCCTGGGGCGGGCTCCTACAATGAGCAGTTCTTC.

This chain joins TRBV28 and TRBJ1-1; 8 bases fit TRBD1. This CDR3 region has 12 residues. CDR1 and CDR2 from the germline V gene are MDHEN and SYDVKM. Trimming removed 10 bases from V and 0 bases from J; junction bases left unmatched: 1. The CDR3 here is CANRGVNTEAFF. The CDR3 nucleotides read TGTGCCAACAGGGGGGTGAACACTGAAGCTTTCTTT.